Listed below are T cell receptor beta chains from one sample, sequenced in a study of OX40 agonist ivuxolimab in advanced cancers. Sequencing used immunoSEQ multiplex PCR; TCRdb keeps in-frame clones, though not all of them. The table lists about 25,000 clones, about four fifths of them singletons. The source was CD4+ or CD8+ T cells sorted from blood, collected in a trial of the OX40 agonist ivuxolimab. The receptors originated from an adult with an advanced solid tumor such as melanoma, head and neck, liver or kidney cancer. CDR3s include the opening cysteine and the closing phenylalanine or tryptophan. A D gene is named only where the DNA matches it firmly. Where a row states a size, it is once, few, many or the class of an expanded clone; other rows omit it.

>TRBJ1-5|NA|TRBV5-5|many
CASSFSWQANQPQHF
TGTGCCAGCAGCTTCAGTTGGCAGGCGAATCAGCCCCAGCATTTT
>TRBJ1-5|NA|TRBV2|NA
CASSVFYDQPQHF
TGTGCCAGCAGTGTTTTCTATGATCAGCCCCAGCATTTT
>TRBJ2-3|NA|TRBV9|few
CASSVKPGSRDTQYF
TGTGCCAGCAGCGTAAAGCCCGGGTCTAGAGATACGCAGTATTTT
>TRBJ2-7|NA|TRBV28|NA
CASSSTTYYRVSGEQYF
TGTGCCAGCAGTTCAACCACATATTACAGGGTTTCGGGCGAGCAGTACTTC
>TRBJ2-7|NA|TRBV7-8|NA
CASSPRWQLSSYEQYF
TGTGCCAGCAGCCCCCGTTGGCAGCTGAGCTCCTACGAGCAGTACTTC
>TRBJ1-4|NA|TRBV13|NA
CASSFGSGEDEKLFF
TGTGCCAGCAGCTTTGGTTCAGGGGAGGATGAAAAACTGTTTTTT
>TRBJ2-1|TRBD2|TRBV15|NA
CATSSRRAGSWDEQFF
TGTGCCACCAGCAGTAGGCGAGCGGGAAGTTGGGATGAGCAGTTCTTC
>TRBJ1-2|NA|TRBV9|few
CASSVGGNYGYTF
TGTGCCAGCAGCGTAGGAGGGAACTATGGCTACACCTTC
>TRBJ2-5|NA|TRBV29-1|NA
CSVERLGLWGTETQYF
TGCAGCGTTGAACGATTGGGGCTTTGGGGAACAGAGACCCAGTACTTC
>TRBJ2-7|NA|TRBV7-6|NA
CASSPNRLYEQYF
TGTGCCAGCAGCCCTAACAGGTTGTACGAGCAGTACTTC
>TRBJ2-7|NA|TRBV13|NA
CASTLRYSYEQYF
TGTGCCAGCACCCTTAGGTACAGCTACGAGCAGTACTTC
>TRBJ2-7|TRBD1|TRBV4-1|NA
CASSPEGTGGYEQYF
TGCGCCAGCAGCCCGGAGGGGACAGGGGGCTACGAGCAGTACTTC
>TRBJ2-1|TRBD2|TRBV6-5|NA
CASSYSSGNSYNEQFF
TGTGCCAGCAGTTATTCTAGCGGGAACTCCTACAATGAGCAGTTCTTC
>TRBJ1-4|TRBD1|TRBV9|few
CASSVGQGLNEKLFF
TGTGCCAGCAGCGTAGGACAGGGCCTTAATGAAAAACTGTTTTTT
>TRBJ2-7|NA|TRBV7-8|NA
CASSLVGGQMTYEQYF
TGTGCCAGCAGCTTAGTCGGAGGTCAAATGACCTACGAGCAGTACTTC
>TRBJ1-6|NA|TRBV9|NA
CASSVGQELNSPLHF
TGTGCCAGCAGCGTAGGACAGGAGCTTAATTCACCCCTCCACTTT
>TRBJ2-7|NA|TRBV7-8|NA
CASRSGNSAYEQYF
TGTGCCAGCAGATCTGGGAACTCGGCCTACGAGCAGTACTTC
>TRBJ2-4|NA|TRBV7-9|NA
CASSQTDGQNIQYF
TGTGCCAGCAGCCAGACGGACGGACAGAACATTCAGTACTTC
>TRBJ2-7|TRBD2|TRBV2|once
CASSEPGLAGPISYEQYF
TGTGCCAGCAGTGAACCAGGACTAGCGGGACCTATCTCCTACGAGCAGTACTTC
>TRBJ1-2|NA|TRBV5-6|few
CASSLRQLFYGYTF
TGTGCCAGCAGCTTGAGGCAACTTTTCTATGGCTACACCTTC
>TRBJ1-5|TRBD1|TRBV7-8|NA
CASSLGQGQPQHF
TGTGCCAGCAGCTTAGGACAGGGCCAGCCCCAGCATTTT
>TRBJ2-2|NA|TRBV2|NA
CASSEARLANPPPTGELFF
TGTGCCAGCAGTGAAGCGCGGCTAGCGAACCCTCCTCCCACCGGGGAGCTGTTTTTT
>TRBJ2-4|NA|TRBV4-1|NA
CASSQVTSSNIQYF
TGCGCCAGCAGCCAAGTTACGAGTTCCAACATTCAGTACTTC
>TRBJ2-1|NA|TRBV27|NA
CASSLLRNSYNEQFF
TGTGCCAGCAGTCTTTTGAGAAATTCCTACAATGAGCAGTTCTTC
>TRBJ2-1|TRBD1|TRBV9|NA
CASSDPDRAWGHYNEQFF
TGTGCCAGCAGCGATCCGGACAGGGCTTGGGGCCATTACAATGAGCAGTTCTTC
>TRBJ2-7|TRBD1|TRBV19|NA
CASMPGQGSYEQYF
TGTGCCAGTATGCCGGGACAGGGTTCCTACGAGCAGTACTTC
>TRBJ1-2|NA|TRBV19|NA
CASSVNDFAAGANYGYTF
TGTGCCAGTAGTGTCAACGATTTTGCCGCAGGGGCTAACTATGGCTACACCTTC
>TRBJ2-3|NA|TRBV6-1|NA
CASSGVRPSTDTQYF
TGTGCCAGCAGTGGGGTAAGGCCTAGCACAGATACGCAGTATTTT